These T cell receptor beta chains were read from a single sample in a study of T-cell reconstitution after alpha-beta-depleted transplantation in children. One entry per CDR3 protein, called by TCRdb with MiXCR from the PCR reads. This repertoire shows about 640,000 distinct CDR3 sequences, over 10% found once; its top ten account for about 2.2%. The source material was PBMCs, mostly from graft donor cells, sampled 360 days after TCRalphabeta/CD19-depleted stem cell transplant. The receptors derive from a male patient aged 10 to 17 who had a stem cell transplant for acute myeloid leukemia, so the T cells may come from the graft donor. The CDR3 runs from the conserved cysteine through the conserved F or W. The D gene is left open where the match is weak. Size is stated for part of the rows, as once, few or many counts, or as a class when the clone is expanded.

j_gene,len,abundance,v_gene,d_gene,CDR3aa,CDR3nt
TRBJ2-7,13,few,TRBV12-3/TRBV12-4,TRBD1,CASSFPRTGEQYF,TGTGCCAGCAGTTTCCCCCGGACAGGGGAGCAGTACTTC
TRBJ2-7,14,.,TRBV29-1,TRBD2,CSAKTSGREYEQYF,TGCAGCGCCAAGACTAGCGGGAGAGAATACGAGCAGTACTTC
TRBJ1-1,11,.,TRBV29-1,TRBD1,CSAMGQPEAFF,TGCAGCGCTATGGGACAGCCAGAAGCTTTCTTT
TRBJ2-7,13,few,TRBV28,TRBD1,CASSLIDRVWSGF,TGTGCCAGCAGTTTAATCGACAGGGTATGGTCGGGGTTC
TRBJ2-5,16,.,TRBV5-1,.,CASSLEVGDSQETQYF,TGCGCCAGCAGCTTGGAAGTGGGAGATTCCCAAGAGACCCAGTACTTC
TRBJ2-2,12,many,TRBV5-1,.,CASTLGAGELFF,TGCGCCAGCACTCTGGGAGCCGGGGAGCTGTTTTTT
TRBJ2-2,18,once,TRBV10-2,TRBD2,CASRPTSGGKRGTGELFF,TGCGCCAGCAGACCAACTAGCGGGGGCAAGAGGGGCACCGGGGAGCTGTTTTTT
TRBJ2-5,13,.,TRBV29-1,.,CSFEGEGSETQYF,TGCAGCTTCGAAGGCGAGGGATCGGAGACCCAGTACTTC
TRBJ2-7,15,.,TRBV7-2,TRBD2,CASSLVRLARYEQYF,TGTGCCAGCAGCTTAGTCCGACTAGCGAGGTACGAGCAGTACTTC
TRBJ2-7,15,.,TRBV7-7,.,CASSLNPTPDYEQYF,TGTGCTAGCAGCTTAAACCCCACCCCAGATTACGAGCAGTACTTC
TRBJ2-1,17,.,TRBV6-2/TRBV6-3,TRBD2,CASDEILAVGVYNEQFF,TGTGCCAGTGACGAAATTCTAGCGGTTGGGGTTTACAATGAGCAGTTCTTC
TRBJ2-1,17,few,TRBV5-1,.,CASAPIGGFGAYNEQFF,TGCGCCAGCGCTCCCATAGGGGGTTTTGGGGCTTACAATGAGCAGTTCTTC
TRBJ2-1,15,many,TRBV24-1,TRBD2,CATSDFSGPLNEQFF,TGTGCCACCAGTGATTTTAGCGGGCCCCTCAATGAGCAGTTCTTC
TRBJ1-5,18,.,TRBV28,.,CASSNTAGVVMGNQPQHF,TGTGCCAGCAGTAATACCGCCGGGGTGGTGATGGGCAATCAGCCCCAGCATTTT
TRBJ1-1,13,few,TRBV29-1,TRBD1,CSVEPRGLTEAFF,TGCAGCGTTGAGCCCAGGGGGCTCACTGAAGCTTTCTTT
TRBJ2-1,16,once,TRBV7-3,.,CASSLHTTFSYNEQFF,TGTGCCAGCAGCCTACATACTACCTTCTCCTACAATGAGCAGTTCTTC
TRBJ2-3,16,.,TRBV12-3/TRBV12-4,.,CASSFWNFGHTDTQYF,TGTGCCAGCAGTTTTTGGAACTTCGGACACACAGATACGCAGTATTTT
TRBJ2-4,17,few,TRBV29-1,.,CSVEDVPTSISKNIQYF,TGCAGCGTTGAAGACGTCCCGACTTCAATATCCAAAAACATTCAGTACTTC
TRBJ2-2,11,many,TRBV29-1,.,CSFYEGGELFF,TGCAGCTTTTATGAGGGCGGGGAGCTGTTTTTT
TRBJ2-4,18,few,TRBV28,TRBD2,CASSPLNLASGSLGIQYF,TGTGCCAGCAGTCCCCTGAACCTGGCTAGCGGGAGTTTGGGCATTCAGTACTTC
TRBJ2-2,15,few,TRBV19,TRBD2,CASRKGLADTGELFF,TGTGCCAGTAGAAAGGGACTAGCGGACACCGGGGAGCTGTTTTTT
TRBJ2-7,10,few,TRBV12-3/TRBV12-4,.,CASSLQGPYF,TGTGCCAGCAGTTTGCAGGGACCGTACTTC
TRBJ1-2,14,.,TRBV7-3,.,CASSLTARDYGYTF,TGTGCCAGCAGCTTAACGGCCAGGGACTATGGCTACACCTTC
TRBJ2-3,15,.,TRBV7-3,TRBD1,CASSLNARGIDTQYF,TGTGCCAGCAGCTTAAATGCCAGGGGGATAGATACGCAGTATTTT
TRBJ2-4,16,.,TRBV5-1,.,CASSPNLGLFKNIQYF,TGCGCCAGCAGCCCCAACTTGGGACTTTTTAAAAACATTCAGTACTTC
TRBJ2-6,18,many,TRBV28,TRBD2,CASSRGLAGFSGANVLTF,TGTGCCAGCAGCCGGGGACTAGCGGGATTCAGTGGGGCCAACGTCCTGACTTTC